These 8 T cell receptor beta chains originate from one sample sequenced in a study of T-cell reconstitution after alpha-beta-depleted transplantation in children. Preparation of the TCRbeta library used unique molecular identifiers. Via MiXCR, TCRdb re-called the PCR reads, giving one row per CDR3 protein. The sample gives about 980,000 distinct CDR3 sequences, roughly 29% of which show up once; under 30% is in the top ten. Source: PBMCs, mostly from graft donor cells, taken 360 days after TCRalphabeta/CD19-depleted stem cell transplant. These receptors were obtained from a boy under three years old who had a stem cell transplant for SCID, so the T cells may come from the graft donor.

The chain recombines TRBV20-1 with TRBJ2-7, with TRBD1 matching over 8 bases. This CDR3 has 12 residues. V lost 6 bases, J lost 2 bases, and 3 bases stayed unmatched. In germline, CDR1 is DFQATT, CDR2 SNEGSKA (reference sequence). CDR3 region: CSAQDRAYEQYF. The CDR3 DNA reads as TGCAGTGCCCAGGACAGGGCCTACGAGCAGTACTTC.

The chain is built from TRBV24-1 and TRBJ2-1; 7 positions match TRBD1. Germline-derived CDR1 and CDR2 are KGHDR and SFDVKD. This CDR3 is built from 15 residues. Germline trimming cut 2 bases from V and 4 bases from J; bases unmatched to any gene: 4. The CDR3 here is CATSDSDREYNEQFF. In nucleotides, the CDR3 is TGTGCCACCAGTGATTCCGACAGGGAATACAATGAGCAGTTCTTC.

This clonotype was seen only a few times. The chain has TRBV5-1 and TRBJ2-7, with D tentatively TRBD1 (5 bases). From germline, CDR1 is SGHRS and CDR2 YFSETQ. Trimming left V 9 bases short and J 3 bases short, with 19 bases between. The CDR3 totals 14 residues. In DNA form, the CDR3 reads TGCGCCACCCAGCAAAACCCTGACAGCTACGAGCAGTACTTC. Amino acid sequence: CATQQNPDSYEQYF.

The table lists this clonotype with a few counts. The V and J genes are TRBV12-3 or TRBV12-4 and TRBJ1-1; D is unresolved. V was shortened by 3 bases and J by 12 bases, with 14 bases between the two germline ends. The CDR3 extends over 12 amino acids. CDR3 loop: CASSFPAAGPFF. As DNA, the CDR3 is TGTGCCAGCAGTTTCCCTGCGGCTGGTCCTTTCTTT.

The genes are TRBV19 and TRBJ2-5; TRBD1 might be the D (6 bases). V was shortened by 5 bases and J by 9 bases, with 13 bases between the two germline ends. The CDR3 runs 12 residues. The germline CDR1 and CDR2 sequences are LNHDA and SQIVND (reference sequence). The CDR3 nucleotides are TGTGCCAGTAGTCAGGGGCTCTCGGCCCAGTACTTC. This translates into CASSQGLSAQYF.

The rearrangement uses TRBV5-1 and TRBJ2-7; D remains ambiguous. With 0 bases removed from V and 2 bases from J, the gap between germline ends came to 12 bases. The CDR3 extends over 15 amino acids. Germline loops: CDR1 SGHRS, CDR2 YFSETQ. CDR3 nucleotide sequence: TGCGCCAGCAGCTTGGTTGCTCAGATCCCCTACGAGCAGTACTTC. Residues: CASSLVAQIPYEQYF.

This clonotype was counted only a few times. This chain uses TRBV20-1 with TRBJ1-1, with D possibly TRBD1 on 5 matching bases. V was shortened by 0 bases and J by 3 bases, with 14 bases between the two germline ends. The length of the CDR3 is 15 residues. The V gene's germline CDR1 is DFQATT and CDR2 SNEGSKA (reference sequence). CDR3 bases: TGCAGTGCTAGAGATCCGCGGGGCCCAGACACTGAAGCTTTCTTT. Its translation is CSARDPRGPDTEAFF.

The chain recombines TRBV5-5 with TRBJ1-2, with 8 bases identical to TRBD1. CDR1 and CDR2 (germline): SGHKS, YYEKEE (reference sequence). V lost 0 bases to trimming and J lost 4 bases; unmatched junction nucleotides: 8. CDR3 size: 16 residues. The CDR3 DNA sequence: TGTGCCAGCAGCTTGGGTCCGGGACAGGCCATCTATGGCTACACCTTC. It is translated as CASSLGPGQAIYGYTF.